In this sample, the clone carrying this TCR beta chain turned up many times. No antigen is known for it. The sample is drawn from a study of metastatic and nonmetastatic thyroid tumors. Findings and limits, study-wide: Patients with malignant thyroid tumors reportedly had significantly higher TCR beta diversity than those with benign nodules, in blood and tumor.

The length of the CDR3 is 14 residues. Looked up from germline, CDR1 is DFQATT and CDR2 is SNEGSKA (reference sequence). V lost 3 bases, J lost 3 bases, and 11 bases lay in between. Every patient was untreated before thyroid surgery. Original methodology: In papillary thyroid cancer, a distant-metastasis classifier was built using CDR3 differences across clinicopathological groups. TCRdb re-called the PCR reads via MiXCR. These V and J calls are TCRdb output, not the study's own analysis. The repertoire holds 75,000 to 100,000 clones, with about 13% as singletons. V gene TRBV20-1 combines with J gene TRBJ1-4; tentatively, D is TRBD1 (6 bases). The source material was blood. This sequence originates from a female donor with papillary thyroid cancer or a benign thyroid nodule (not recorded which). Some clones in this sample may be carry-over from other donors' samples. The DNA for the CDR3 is TGCAGTGCTAGGGAGGGGGTAGCTAATGAAAAACTGTTTTTT. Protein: CSAREGVANEKLFF.